This TCR beta chain was sequenced for a study of T cells in Graves' hyperthyroidism and ophthalmopathy. Study observations and caveats: A median roughly six months before onset, the model predicted ophthalmopathy.

Stable Graves' hyperthyroidism denoted no ophthalmopathy progression over 18 months. Patients were aged 18 to 65, had disease duration under 2 months, and had newly diagnosed hyperthyroidism. This clonotype appeared many times. Its specificity is unknown. Researchers took RNA transcripts and amplified the TCR beta CDR3 regions from them. TCR CDR3 underwent first-round RT-PCR with the HTBI primer set. TCRdb itself ran the multiplex PCR reads through MiXCR, one entry per CDR3 protein. The repertoire has about 560,000 distinct CDR3 sequences, over 15% of them found once; the top ten carry 15% to 20%. The CDR3 runs 11 residues. Trimming removed 5 bases at V and 3 bases at J, with 8 bases between. Germline lookup yields CDR1 DFQATT and CDR2 SNEGSKA (reference sequence).

Source material: blood. This sequence joins TRBV20-1 and TRBJ2-7; D is tentatively TRBD1 or TRBD2 (6 bases each). The TCR was taken from a woman younger than 30 with Graves' hyperthyroidism. DNA for the CDR3: TGCAGTGCTGGAGGGGGCTACGAGCAGTACTTC. This translates into CSAGGGYEQYF.